One sample yielded the 12 T cell receptor beta chains listed below, sequenced in a study of regulatory T cells in long-lasting Graves disease. Assembly of TCR beta libraries relied on iRepertoire HTBI primers together with Arm-PCR of CDR3 regions. One entry per CDR3 protein, called by TCRdb with MiXCR from the multiplex PCR reads. The sample lists some 430,000 distinct CDR3 sequences, around a fifth occurring once. The time point here: persistent/refractory GD, antithyroid drugs over 5 years with positive TRAb. PBMCs were the source of the RNA used for TCR sequencing. This sample comprised peripheral blood mononuclear cells (PBMCs), obtained when the disease was refractory, from a patient treated with antithyroid drugs. Receptors originate from a female donor with Graves disease.

This clonotype was picked up many times. In DNA, the CDR3 is TGTGCCAGCACCCTACTGACAGGGAATCCGGGTGGCTACACCTTC. Amino acids: CASTLLTGNPGGYTF. The V and J genes are TRBV6-1 and TRBJ1-2; 7 nucleotides align to TRBD1. The CDR3 sequence is 15 residues long. CDR1 MNHNS and CDR2 SASEGT come from the germline V gene. J was trimmed by 7 bases and V by 7 bases; bases with no gene match: 15.

There are many counts of this clonotype. The chain combines TRBV7-9 with TRBJ1-2; D remains ambiguous. Trimming shortened V by 1 base and J by 3 bases, and 9 bases separated the two germline ends. This CDR3 is 14 amino acids long. CDR1 and CDR2 from the germline V gene are SEHNR and FQNEAQ (reference sequence). This CDR3 is CASSLGGSYYGYTF. The CDR3 nucleotides read TGTGCCAGCAGCTTAGGGGGATCGTACTATGGCTACACCTTC.

The chain carries TRBV20-1 and TRBJ2-7, with TRBD2 identical over 9 bases. Germline-derived CDR1 and CDR2 are DFQATT and SNEGSKA (reference sequence). The J segment lost 6 bases and the V segment lost 4 bases, leaving 22 bases of the junction unmatched. The CDR3 spans 18 residues. The CDR3 DNA follows: TGCAGTGCTAAACGCACCGACCGCGCTAGCGGGATTTTGGTCGAGCAGTACTTC. Protein: CSAKRTDRASGILVEQYF.

This clonotype has ten or more counts. V gene TRBV30 combines with J gene TRBJ1-1; the D gene is possibly TRBD1 (5 bases). V lost 2 bases and J 3 bases, leaving 13 bases between the germline ends. The CDR3 is made up of 14 amino acids. Germline CDR1 GTSNPN, CDR2 SVGIG (reference sequence). Written as DNA, the CDR3 is TGTGCCTGGAGTAAGCCACCGGGGGACACTGAAGCTTTCTTT. It encodes CAWSKPPGDTEAFF.

In its sample, this clonotype was seen many times. V and J are TRBV10-3 and TRBJ2-1, with D perhaps matching TRBD1 (6 bases). This CDR3 has 13 amino acids. CDR1 and CDR2 (germline): ENHRY, SYGVKD. V was shortened by 10 bases and J by 5 bases, with 15 bases between the two germline ends. CDR3 nucleotide sequence: TGTGCCACCAGGGGAGACGGGAACAATGAGCAGTTCTTC. Protein sequence: CATRGDGNNEQFF.

As concerns this clonotype: One end of the junction is discordant with germline, which a read error may explain. This rearrangement joins TRBV12-3 or TRBV12-4 to TRBJ2-5; the D gene is possibly TRBD1 (6 bases). This CDR3 spans 15 amino acids. The CDR3 region has the DNA TGTGCCACCAGTGACCTGCAGGGGTACCAAGAGACCCAGTACTTC. Its protein is CATSDLQGYQETQYF.

The chain joins TRBV19 to TRBJ2-4, with 8 positions matching TRBD1. J lost 6 bases, V lost 5 bases, and 9 bases had no gene match. This CDR3 contains 15 residues. The germline V gene encodes CDR1 LNHDA and CDR2 SQIVND (reference sequence). CDR3 amino acids: CASSAPGGAGNIQYF. The CDR3 nucleotides are TGTGCCAGTAGTGCCCCAGGGGGCGCGGGAAACATTCAGTACTTC.

This clonotype was picked up many times. The chain couples TRBV28 to TRBJ2-7; D remains ambiguous. The CDR3 spans 14 residues. The germline gives CDR1 MDHEN, CDR2 SYDVKM. V shed 6 bases and J shed 2 bases, with 14 bases lying between them. The CDR3 coding sequence is TGTGCCAGCAGACCCGCAACACCAACCTACGAGCAGTACTTC. This encodes CASRPATPTYEQYF.

This clonotype was picked up many times. This chain joins TRBV28 and TRBJ2-7; 11 bases fit TRBD2. Germline CDR1 MDHEN, CDR2 SYDVKM. The CDR3 is made up of 16 amino acids. The J segment lost 3 bases and the V segment lost 3 bases, leaving 7 bases of the junction unmatched. DNA of the CDR3: TGTGCCAGCAGTTTGTCAGGGACTAGCGGCAACTACGAGCAGTACTTC. This sequence encodes CASSLSGTSGNYEQYF.

This clonotype was counted only a few times. The genes are TRBV3-1 and TRBJ1-1; the D gene is possibly TRBD1 (6 bases). Germline V CDR1 and CDR2: LGHDT, YNNKEL (reference sequence). V lost 1 base and J lost 5, with 11 bases in between. The CDR3 spans 14 residues. This CDR3 is CASSQVTRGTEAFF. The CDR3 region has the DNA TGTGCCAGCAGCCAAGTTACCAGGGGAACTGAAGCTTTCTTT.

The chain recombines TRBV27 with TRBJ1-6, with a weak D call TRBD1 (6 bases). The V gene's germline CDR1 is MNHEY and CDR2 SMNVEV (reference sequence). V was trimmed by 7 bases and J by 2 bases, leaving 15 bases between them. This CDR3 is 16 amino acids long. This CDR3 reads CASMRGAGTYNSPLHF. The CDR3 region has the DNA TGTGCCAGCATGCGGGGGGCCGGAACCTATAATTCACCCCTCCACTTT.

In this sample, this clonotype turned up many times. This chain uses TRBV2 with TRBJ1-4; D is perhaps TRBD1 (6 bases). Trimming removed 6 bases from V and 4 bases from J, with 9 bases in between. The CDR3 has 13 amino acids. Germline V gene lookup returns CDR1 SNHLY and CDR2 FYNNEI. The CDR3 sequence is CASRDRNNEKLFF. For the CDR3, the DNA is TGTGCCAGCAGGGACAGAAATAATGAAAAACTGTTTTTT.